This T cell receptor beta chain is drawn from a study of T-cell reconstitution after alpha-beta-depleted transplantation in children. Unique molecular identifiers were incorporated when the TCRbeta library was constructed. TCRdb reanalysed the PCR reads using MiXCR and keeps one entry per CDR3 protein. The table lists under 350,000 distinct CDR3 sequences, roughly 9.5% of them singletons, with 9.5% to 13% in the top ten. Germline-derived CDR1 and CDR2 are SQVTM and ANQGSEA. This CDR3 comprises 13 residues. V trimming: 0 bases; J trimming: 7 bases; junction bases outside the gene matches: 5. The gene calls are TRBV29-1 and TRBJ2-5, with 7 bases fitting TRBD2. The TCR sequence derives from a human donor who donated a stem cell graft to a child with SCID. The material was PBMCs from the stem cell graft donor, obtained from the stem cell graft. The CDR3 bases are TGCAGCGTTGAAGAGGGGGGGGAGGTGACCCAGTACTTC. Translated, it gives CSVEEGGEVTQYF. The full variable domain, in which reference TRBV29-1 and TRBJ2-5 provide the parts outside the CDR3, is SAVISQKPSRDICQRGTSLTIQCQVDSQVTMMFWYRQQPGQSLTLIATANQGSEATYESGFVIDKFPISRPNLTFSTLTVSNMSPEDSSIYLCSVEEGGEVTQYFGPGTRLLVL.